These T cell receptor beta chains were read from a single sample in a study of T cell responses to AZD1222 COVID-19 vaccine. Clones were read by immunoSEQ multiplex PCR, and TCRdb kept only the in-frame ones, dropping some. Of 60,000 to 75,000 clones listed, approximately 83% are singletons. This specimen consisted of peripheral blood, obtained on day 0 of AZD1222 vaccination. These receptors were taken from an adult in good health. The conserved cysteine and the conserved F or W are not part of the CDR3 here. Not every row has a clone size; where given, it reads once, few, many or a size class.

TRBV27,.,TRBJ1-5,ASSRREGSNQPQH
TRBV25-1,once,TRBJ1-5,ASSENGAFRQPQH
TRBV7-3,.,TRBJ1-2,ASSPQGNYGYT
TRBV28,.,TRBJ2-7,ASSSEGDGYEQY
TRBV18,.,TRBJ1-4,ASSGRTQANEKLF
TRBV28,.,TRBJ1-4,ATRFEKLF
TRBV11-2,.,TRBJ2-7,ASSSPVDASEQY
TRBV6-5,.,TRBJ1-5,ASSYSQDVPQPQH
TRBV6-5,.,TRBJ2-5,ASSYSNNRSPQY
TRBV5-1,.,TRBJ1-4,ASSSTGGSTNEKLF
TRBV3-1/TRBV3-2,few,TRBJ1-3,ASSQAFSGNTIY
TRBV5-1,.,TRBJ1-1,ASSLATANTEAF
TRBV7-6,.,TRBJ1-5,ASSPGQGGNQPQH
TRBV5-1,few,TRBJ2-2,ASSLETGLAGELF
TRBV6-6,.,TRBJ1-5,ASTDTRRSPQH
TRBV27,.,TRBJ2-5,ARFGARETQY
TRBV19,.,TRBJ2-3,ASSWTGTSTDTQY
TRBV9,.,TRBJ1-6,ASSLKVDSPLH
TRBV9,.,TRBJ2-7,ASSVQSGGPNEQY
TRBV2,.,TRBJ1-6,ASSGLVPLH
TRBV19,few,TRBJ1-2,ASSTDRGLYDGYT
TRBV6-5,.,TRBJ1-5,ASSSRTGGHGQPQH
TRBV12-3/TRBV12-4,.,TRBJ2-7,ASSLGGSYEQY
TRBV5-8,.,TRBJ2-3,ASSLAPGGLTNTQY
TRBV5-1,.,TRBJ2-3,ASSHIKGSRTDTQY
TRBV6-2/TRBV6-3,.,TRBJ1-1,ASSYSTEAF
TRBV5-6,.,TRBJ1-1,ASSTGQMNTEAF
TRBV10-3,.,TRBJ2-2,AISEKNTGELF
TRBV5-6,.,TRBJ1-2,ASSSWDRYYGYT
TRBV18,.,TRBJ1-5,ASSPPNQPQH
TRBV9,.,TRBJ2-2,ASSTTPNTGELF
TRBV11-2,.,TRBJ2-7,ASSLVGGQY
TRBV28,.,TRBJ1-1,ASSLPRGMNTEAF
TRBV7-9,.,TRBJ1-1,ASRWGTNTEAF